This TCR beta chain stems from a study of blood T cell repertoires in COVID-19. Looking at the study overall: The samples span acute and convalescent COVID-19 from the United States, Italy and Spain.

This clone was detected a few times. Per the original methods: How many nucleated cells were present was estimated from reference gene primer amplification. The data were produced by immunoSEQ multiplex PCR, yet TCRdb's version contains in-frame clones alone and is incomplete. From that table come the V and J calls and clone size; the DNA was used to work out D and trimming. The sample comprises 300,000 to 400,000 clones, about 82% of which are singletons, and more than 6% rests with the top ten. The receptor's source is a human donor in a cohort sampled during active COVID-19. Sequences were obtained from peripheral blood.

The CDR3 nucleotides read TGTGCCAGCAGCTTCGGCGGGGGCTATGAGCAGTTCTTC. Its translation: CASSFGGGYEQFF. The chain recombines TRBV11-3 with TRBJ2-1; D is perhaps TRBD2 (7 bases). Germline CDR1 is SGHNT and CDR2 is YENEEA. Trimming stripped 3 bases from V and 8 bases from J, with 11 bases between. CDR3 length equals 13 residues.